These 9 T cell receptor beta chains share one sample of origin, sequenced in a study of T cells expressing NK-cell markers. TCRdb reprocessed the 5' RACE reads and keeps a single row for each CDR3 protein, giving no DNA. Recorded for this sample: a few hundred thousand distinct CDR3 sequences. Sequenced sample: blood T cells: a sorted CD56 or NKG2C T cell subset, CD4+ or CD8+ T cells, or bulk PBMC T cells (not recorded which). These TCRs come from a man between 18 and 29 years old in good health.

V and J are TRBV6-5 and TRBJ2-7; the TRBD1 assignment by TCRdb is unverifiable without DNA. Germline-derived CDR1 and CDR2 are MNHEY and SVGAGI. The CDR3 has 17 amino acids. CDR3 loop: CASSYSRFFGQGYEQYF.

This chain links TRBV3-1 with TRBJ2-5; TCRdb selects TRBD2, and the lack of DNA leaves this call unchecked. Looked up from germline, CDR1 is LGHDT and CDR2 is YNNKEL (reference sequence). There are 16 residues in the CDR3. This chain's CDR3 is CASSHRLAGYQETQYF.

This chain links TRBV5-8 with TRBJ2-7; without DNA, the TCRdb call of TRBD1 cannot be checked. The CDR3 covers 15 residues. Germline V gives CDR1 SGHTS, CDR2 YDEGEE. This CDR3 is CASSLWGAQSYEQYF.

The chain combines TRBV27 with TRBJ2-1. Germline V gene sequence: CDR1 MNHEY, CDR2 SMNVEV (reference sequence). The length of the CDR3 is 11 residues. The CDR3 spells CASSFGVEQFF.

The chain links TRBV20-1 to TRBJ2-1; checking the TCRdb D call of TRBD2 is not possible without DNA. CDR3 length: 16 amino acids. Germline CDR1 DFQATT, CDR2 SNEGSKA (reference sequence). This CDR3 is CSGESGTSGRAVEQFF.

The chain joins TRBV12-3 or TRBV12-4 to TRBJ2-2; TCRdb's D gene call, TRBD1, goes unchecked for lack of DNA. The CDR3 extends over 16 amino acids. This CDR3 is CASSLTGSLYSGELFF.

V and J are TRBV3-1 and TRBJ2-2; the D call of TRBD1 rests on TCRdb alone, since no DNA is present to check it. Germline loops: CDR1 LGHDT, CDR2 YNNKEL (reference sequence). This CDR3 is built from 17 residues. The CDR3 sequence: CASSQPPGRDGTGELFF.

This chain uses TRBV10-3 with TRBJ2-1; TCRdb picks TRBD1, but there is no DNA to check that call. Per germline, CDR1 ENHRY and CDR2 SYGVKD. CDR3 size: 15 residues. CDR3 sequence reads: CAISGGDAAYNEQFF.

This chain links TRBV15 with TRBJ2-3; TCRdb indicates TRBD2, and absent DNA this call remains unverified. Germline-derived CDR1 and CDR2 are LNHNV and YYDKDF (reference sequence). The CDR3 covers 17 residues. The CDR3 here is CATSGGLAGGRTDTQYF.